A single sample is the source of the 11 T cell receptor beta chains below, sequenced in a study of blood T cell repertoires in COVID-19. Data came from immunoSEQ multiplex PCR; TCRdb stores just in-frame clones and leaves some out. The data hold approximately 65,000 clones, with approximately 90% observed a single time. Sequencing was done on a sample of peripheral blood. These receptors all stem from a woman between 18 and 30 years old with acute or convalescent COVID-19.

This chain links TRBV6-2 or TRBV6-3 with TRBJ2-2; D remains unclear. The V end lost 2 bases, the J end lost 7 bases, and 14 bases lay between the germline ends. This CDR3 spans 15 amino acids. Germline V gives CDR1 MNHEY, CDR2 SVGEGT. This CDR3 reads CASSYLGDDVGELFF. The CDR3 coding sequence is TGTGCCAGCAGTTACCTAGGAGATGATGTCGGGGAGCTGTTTTTT.

The chain joins TRBV11-2 to TRBJ2-2; 9 bases match TRBD1. Germline CDR1 and CDR2: SGHAT and FQNNGV. V lost 1 base, J lost 5 bases, and 8 bases stayed unmatched. CDR3 length: 17 amino acids. DNA for the CDR3: TGTGCCAGCAGCTTAGCGGGGAACAGGGGGCTTACCGGGGAGCTGTTTTTT. This sequence encodes CASSLAGNRGLTGELFF.

The chain has TRBV6-2 or TRBV6-3 and TRBJ2-5; no definite D call. This CDR3 has 14 amino acids. The germline gives CDR1 MNHEY, CDR2 SVGEGT. The germline V and J ends were trimmed by 2 bases and 4 bases, with 11 bases remaining between them. DNA of the CDR3: TGTGCCAGCAGTTACCTACGCACGAGAGAGACCCAGTACTTC. This gives the protein CASSYLRTRETQYF.

The chain uses TRBV28 and TRBJ2-1, with D possibly matching TRBD1 (6 bases). The germline V gene has CDR1 MDHEN and CDR2 SYDVKM. CDR3 length: 14 residues. The V end lost 5 bases, the J end lost 4 bases, and 12 bases lay between the germline ends. CDR3 residues: CASSLGTLYNEQFF. In DNA form, the CDR3 reads TGTGCCAGCAGTCTCGGGACACTTTACAATGAGCAGTTCTTC. Filled out from reference TRBV28 and TRBJ2-1, the complete variable domain reads DVKVTQSSRYLVKRTGEKVFLECVQDMDHENMFWYRQDPGLGLRLIYFSYDVKMKEKGDIPEGYSVSREKKERFSLILESASTNQTSMYLCASSLGTLYNEQFFGPGTRLTVL.

V usage is TRBV7-9 and J usage is TRBJ2-7, with TRBD1 identical over 8 bases. V shed 5 bases and J 0 bases; nucleotides not matched to a gene: 6. The CDR3 length is 15 residues. Germline CDR1 is SEHNR and CDR2 is FQNEAQ (reference sequence). This CDR3 is CASSQGTGSSYEQYF. The CDR3 bases are TGTGCCAGCAGCCAAGGGACAGGAAGCTCCTACGAGCAGTACTTC.

The chain couples TRBV29-1 to TRBJ2-3; 10 bases map to TRBD1. The CDR3 is 15 amino acids. CDR1 SQVTM and CDR2 ANQGSEA come from the germline V gene. J lost 3 bases, V lost 6 bases, and 9 bases had no gene match. The CDR3 DNA follows: TGCAGCGTGGGGGCACGGGACAGGGGAACAGATACGCAGTATTTT. Protein sequence: CSVGARDRGTDTQYF.

V usage is TRBV5-6 and J usage is TRBJ2-1, with 10 positions matching TRBD2. The junction had 15 bases not matched to a gene; V was cut back by 1 base and J by 11 bases. CDR3 length: 17 amino acids. Germline CDR1 and CDR2: SGHDT and YYEEEE. CDR3 region: CASSLSRVAGGPFKQFF. The CDR3 coding sequence is TGTGCCAGCAGCTTGTCGAGGGTAGCGGGGGGCCCCTTTAAGCAGTTCTTC.

The chain joins TRBV2 to TRBJ1-4, with D unclear. The CDR3 sequence is 16 residues long. The V end was cut by 1 base, the J end by 4 bases, with 13 bases between. Germline V CDR1 and CDR2: SNHLY, FYNNEI. The CDR3 DNA reads as TGTGCCAGCAGTGAAGTCAATCTGGCGGGTAATGAAAAACTGTTTTTT. Amino acid sequence: CASSEVNLAGNEKLFF.

The V gene is TRBV5-4, the J gene TRBJ2-1, with 13 bases matching TRBD2. From germline, CDR1 is SGHNT and CDR2 YYREEE (reference sequence). The CDR3 covers 15 residues. The V segment lost 4 bases and the J segment 7 bases; nucleotides outside the gene matches: 5. The CDR3, as DNA: TGTGCCAGCAGCCGGACTAGCGGGGGCCTTAATGAGCAGTTCTTC. It yields the protein CASSRTSGGLNEQFF.

This chain connects TRBV3-1 (or the pseudogene TRBV3-2) to TRBJ1-1, with TRBD1 matching over 10 bases. The CDR3 has 16 residues. Trimming at V came to 4 bases and at J to 0 bases, leaving 5 bases not matched to a gene. The germline V gene encodes CDR1 LGHDT and CDR2 YNNKEL (reference sequence). As DNA, the CDR3 is TGTGCCAGCAGCCCCGGGACAGGGGACTTGAACACTGAAGCTTTCTTT. Amino acid sequence: CASSPGTGDLNTEAFF.

In its sample, this clone was seen a few times. The junction does not match germline at one end; this may be a read error. The chain recombines TRBV6-2 or TRBV6-3 with TRBJ2-1; D unresolved. This CDR3 contains 13 residues. Germline assignment: CDR1 MNHEY and CDR2 SVGEGT. CDR3 sequence: CASSAHSNNEQFF. The CDR3 nucleotides read TGTGCCAGCAGTGCCCACTCCAACAATGAGCAGTTCTTC.